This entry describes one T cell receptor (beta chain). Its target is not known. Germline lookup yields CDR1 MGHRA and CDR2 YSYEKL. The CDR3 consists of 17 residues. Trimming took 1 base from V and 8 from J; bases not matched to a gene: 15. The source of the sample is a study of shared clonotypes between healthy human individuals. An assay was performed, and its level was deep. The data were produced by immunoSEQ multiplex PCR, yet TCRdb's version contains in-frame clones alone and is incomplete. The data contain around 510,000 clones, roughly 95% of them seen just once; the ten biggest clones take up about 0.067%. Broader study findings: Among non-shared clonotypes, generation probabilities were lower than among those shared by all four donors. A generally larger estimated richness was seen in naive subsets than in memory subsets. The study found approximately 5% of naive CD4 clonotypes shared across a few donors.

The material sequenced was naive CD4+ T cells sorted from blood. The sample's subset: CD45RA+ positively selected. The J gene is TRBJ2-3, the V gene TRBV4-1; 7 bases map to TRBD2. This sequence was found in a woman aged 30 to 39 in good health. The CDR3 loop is CASSQVGRGLASGTQYF. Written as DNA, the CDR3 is TGCGCCAGCAGCCAAGTGGGGAGGGGCCTAGCGAGCGGTACGCAGTATTTT.